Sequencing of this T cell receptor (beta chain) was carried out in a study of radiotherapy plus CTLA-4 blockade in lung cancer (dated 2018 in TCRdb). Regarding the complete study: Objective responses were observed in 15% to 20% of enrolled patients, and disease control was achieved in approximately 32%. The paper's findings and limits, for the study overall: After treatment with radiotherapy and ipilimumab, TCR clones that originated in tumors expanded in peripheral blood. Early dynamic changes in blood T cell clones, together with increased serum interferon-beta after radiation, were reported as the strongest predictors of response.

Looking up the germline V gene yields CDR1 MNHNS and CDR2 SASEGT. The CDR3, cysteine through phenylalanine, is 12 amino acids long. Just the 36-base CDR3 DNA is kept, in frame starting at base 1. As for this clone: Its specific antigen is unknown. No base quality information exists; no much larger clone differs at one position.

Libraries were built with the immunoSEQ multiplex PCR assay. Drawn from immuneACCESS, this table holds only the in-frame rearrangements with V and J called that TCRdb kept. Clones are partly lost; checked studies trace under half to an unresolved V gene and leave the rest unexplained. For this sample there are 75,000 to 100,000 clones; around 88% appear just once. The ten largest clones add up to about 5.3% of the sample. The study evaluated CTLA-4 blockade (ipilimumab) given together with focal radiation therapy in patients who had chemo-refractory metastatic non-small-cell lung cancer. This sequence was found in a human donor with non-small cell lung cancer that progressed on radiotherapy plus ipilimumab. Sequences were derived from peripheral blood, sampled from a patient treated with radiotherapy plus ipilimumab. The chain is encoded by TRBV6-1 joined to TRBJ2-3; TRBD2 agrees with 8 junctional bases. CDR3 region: CTTSGLTDTQYF. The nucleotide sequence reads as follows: TGTACCACTAGCGGCCTCACAGATACGCAGTATTTT.